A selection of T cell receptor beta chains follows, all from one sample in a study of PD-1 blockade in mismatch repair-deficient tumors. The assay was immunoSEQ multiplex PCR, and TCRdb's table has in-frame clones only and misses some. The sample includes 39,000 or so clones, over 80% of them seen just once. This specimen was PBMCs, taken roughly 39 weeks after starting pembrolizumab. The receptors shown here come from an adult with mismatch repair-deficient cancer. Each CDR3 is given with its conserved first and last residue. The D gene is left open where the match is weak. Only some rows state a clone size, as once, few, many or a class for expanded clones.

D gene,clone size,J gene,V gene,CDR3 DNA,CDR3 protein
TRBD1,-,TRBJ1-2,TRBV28,TGTGCCAGCAGTATACATGCAGGGGGCGGCTGGAACTATGGCTACACCTTC,CASSIHAGGGWNYGYTF
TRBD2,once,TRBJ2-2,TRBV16,TGTGCCAGCAGTCCCGGGACTAGCGGTCGCACCGGGGAGCTGTTTTTT,CASSPGTSGRTGELFF
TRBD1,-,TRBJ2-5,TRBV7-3,TGTGCCAGCAGCTTAAAGACAGGGCGACGGGAGACCCAGTACTTC,CASSLKTGRRETQYF
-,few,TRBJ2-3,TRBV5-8,TGTGCCAGCAGCGCCAGGGGGCGGGGGACAGATACGCAGTATTTT,CASSARGRGTDTQYF
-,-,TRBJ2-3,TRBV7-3,TGTGCCAGCAGCTTTAACAGGGTTTCAGATACGCAGTATTTT,CASSFNRVSDTQYF
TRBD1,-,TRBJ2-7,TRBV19,TGTGCCAGTAGTGAAAGGAGTTGGCAGGGGGACGACGAGCAGTACTTC,CASSERSWQGDDEQYF
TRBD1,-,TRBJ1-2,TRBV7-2,TGTGCCAGCAGCTTAGAGGGGGGACAGGGCTATGGCTACACCTTC,CASSLEGGQGYGYTF
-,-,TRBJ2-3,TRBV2,TGTGCCAGCAGTGCCCACTACTTTAACACAGATACGCAGTATTTT,CASSAHYFNTDTQYF
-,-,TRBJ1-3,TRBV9,TGTGCCAGCAACGAAGGGGGCTCTGGAAACACCATATATTTT,CASNEGGSGNTIYF
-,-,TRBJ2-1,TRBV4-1,TGCGCCAGCAGCCAAGGTGGCTCAAATGAGCAGTTCTTC,CASSQGGSNEQFF
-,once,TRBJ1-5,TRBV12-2,TGTGCAAGTCGCTTAGTCGCGGGGGGTCCCGGAGGACCCCAGCATTTT,CASRLVAGGPGGPQHF
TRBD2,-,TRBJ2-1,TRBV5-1,TGCGCCAGCAGCTTGCTCGGACTAGCGTCCCATGAGCAGTTCTTC,CASSLLGLASHEQFF
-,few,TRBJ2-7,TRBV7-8,TGTGCCAGCAGCCCCTTAGGCGGGTACGAGCAGTACTTC,CASSPLGGYEQYF
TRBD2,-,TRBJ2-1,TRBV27,TGTGCCAGTACCGGGACTAGCGGGAGGGCCCGGTACAATGAGCAGTTCTTC,CASTGTSGRARYNEQFF
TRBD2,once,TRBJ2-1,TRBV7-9,TGTGCCAGCAGCTTACCAGCGGGAGGCAATGAGCAGTTCTTC,CASSLPAGGNEQFF
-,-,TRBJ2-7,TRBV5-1,TGCGCCAGCAGCTTGGGATGGCTGTCGACCTACGAGCAGTACTTC,CASSLGWLSTYEQYF
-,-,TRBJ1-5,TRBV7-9,TGTGCCAGCTCCTTTTCCGGTCAGCCCCAGCATTTT,CASSFSGQPQHF
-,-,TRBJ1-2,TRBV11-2,TGTGCCAGCAGCCCGGGCGGGAACCCCTATGGCTACACCTTC,CASSPGGNPYGYTF
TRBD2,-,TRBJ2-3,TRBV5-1,TGCGCGGGCAGGGAGGGCTCTAGCACAGATACGCAGTATTTT,CAGREGSSTDTQYF
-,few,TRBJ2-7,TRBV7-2,TGTGCCAGCAGCCCCGTGGGGGCGGGAGCCTACGAGCAGTACTTC,CASSPVGAGAYEQYF
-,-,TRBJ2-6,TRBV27,TGTGCCAGCAGCCCCCAGGCCTGGGCCAACGTCCTGACTTTC,CASSPQAWANVLTF
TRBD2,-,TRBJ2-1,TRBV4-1,TGCGCCAGCAGCCCCTTAGCGGGAGAAGGGGCTGAGCAGTTCTTC,CASSPLAGEGAEQFF
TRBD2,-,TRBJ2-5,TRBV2,TGTGCCAGCAGTGAATTTCCCCGGACTAGCACCGAGACCCAGTACTTC,CASSEFPRTSTETQYF
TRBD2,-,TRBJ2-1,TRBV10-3,TGTGCCATCAGTGGGGCGGGAGGGGACAATGAGCAGTTCTTC,CAISGAGGDNEQFF
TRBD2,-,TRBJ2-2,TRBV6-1,TGTGCCAGCAGTGACTTAGCACTAGCGGGAGGGGTCGGCGGGGAGCTGTTTTTT,CASSDLALAGGVGGELFF
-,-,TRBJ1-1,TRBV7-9,TGTGCCAGCAGCTTAGTTACAGGGGCTTTCTTT,CASSLVTGAFF
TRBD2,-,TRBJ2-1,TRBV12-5,TGTGCTAGTGACCGGACCTTAGCGGGAGCTTTTAATGAGCAGTTCTTC,CASDRTLAGAFNEQFF
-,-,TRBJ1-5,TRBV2,TGTGCCAGCAGTGAGCAGGGCCCCAATCAGCCCCAGCATTTT,CASSEQGPNQPQHF
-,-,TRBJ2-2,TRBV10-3,TGTGCCGGGAGACCTGGGACTTCAATAAACACCGGGGAGCTGTTTTTT,CAGRPGTSINTGELFF
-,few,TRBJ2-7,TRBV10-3,TGTGCCATCGCGGGGAGCTCCTACGAGCAGTACTTC,CAIAGSSYEQYF
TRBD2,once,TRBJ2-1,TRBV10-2,TGCGCCAGCAGTGCTGGCGGGAGTTACAATGAGCAGTTCTTC,CASSAGGSYNEQFF
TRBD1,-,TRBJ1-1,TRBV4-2,TGTGCCAGCAGCCCAGTGGACAGGTCCAACACTGAAGCTTTCTTT,CASSPVDRSNTEAFF
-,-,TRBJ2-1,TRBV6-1,TGTGCCAGCAGTGAGGGCCCAGGGGATAATCATGAGCAGTTCTTC,CASSEGPGDNHEQFF
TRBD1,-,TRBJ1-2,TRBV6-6,TGTGCCAGCAGTTCTTCTGGGACAGGGGATAGTGGCTACACCTTC,CASSSSGTGDSGYTF
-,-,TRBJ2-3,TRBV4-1,TGCGCCAGCAGCCAAGATGCTTTCGGAGATACGCAGTATTTT,CASSQDAFGDTQYF
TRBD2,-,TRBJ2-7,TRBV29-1,TGCAGCGTTGAAGATAGCGGGAGGGGCCACGAGCAGTACTTC,CSVEDSGRGHEQYF
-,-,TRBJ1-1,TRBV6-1,TGTGCCAGCAGCTCGACACTGGGCACTGAAGCTTTCTTT,CASSSTLGTEAFF
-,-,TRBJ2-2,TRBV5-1,TGCGCCAGCAGCACCCAGGGGCCCCCGGTCACCGGGGAGCTGTTTTTT,CASSTQGPPVTGELFF
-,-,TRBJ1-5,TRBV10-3,TGTGCCATCAGTGACGGTGACAGCAGCAATCAGCCCCAGCATTTT,CAISDGDSSNQPQHF
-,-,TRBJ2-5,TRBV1,TGCACCAGCAGTCTCAGGGCGGTGCAAGAGACCCAGTACTTC,CTSSLRAVQETQYF
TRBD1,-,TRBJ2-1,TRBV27,TGTGCCAGCAGTTTACTGGGACAGGAGTCCTACAATGAGCAGTTCTTC,CASSLLGQESYNEQFF
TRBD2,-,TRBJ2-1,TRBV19,TGTGCCAGTAGTCATGCCCCCTTTAGCGGGAATGAGCAGTTCTTC,CASSHAPFSGNEQFF
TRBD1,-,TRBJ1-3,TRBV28,TGTGCCAGCAGGCGGACAGGGTCTGGAAACACCATATATTTT,CASRRTGSGNTIYF
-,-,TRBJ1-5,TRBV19,TGTGCCAGTAGTATAGGAGCTTTCTATAGCAATCAGCCCCAGCATTTT,CASSIGAFYSNQPQHF
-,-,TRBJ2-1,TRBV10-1,TGCGCCACCCAGTCCCAACCAGGTCAATCCTACAATGAGCAGTTCTTC,CATQSQPGQSYNEQFF
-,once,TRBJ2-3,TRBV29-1,TGCAGCGTAGCCCGCCTAGCGATTAGCACAGATACGCAGTATTTT,CSVARLAISTDTQYF
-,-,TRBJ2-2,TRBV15,TGTGCCACCAGCAGACACAGGAGCGGGGAGCTGTTTTTT,CATSRHRSGELFF
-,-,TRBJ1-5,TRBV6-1,TGTGCCAGCAACCTGGCAGAGGTTGATAATCAGCCCCAGCATTTT,CASNLAEVDNQPQHF
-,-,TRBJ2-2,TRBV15,TGTGCCACCAGCAGGACAGTAAACACCGGGGAGCTGTTTTTT,CATSRTVNTGELFF
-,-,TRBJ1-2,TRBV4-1,TGCGCCAGCAGCCACAAGCTTCCGAACCGGAGGGAGAAAAACTATGGCTACACCTTC,CASSHKLPNRREKNYGYTF
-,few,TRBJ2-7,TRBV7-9,TGTGCCAGCAGCTTAGCCGCGACTACAGGGGAGCAGTACTTC,CASSLAATTGEQYF
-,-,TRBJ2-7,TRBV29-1,TGCAGCGTTGAGATACAAAGGGGCTCCTACGAGCAGTACTTC,CSVEIQRGSYEQYF